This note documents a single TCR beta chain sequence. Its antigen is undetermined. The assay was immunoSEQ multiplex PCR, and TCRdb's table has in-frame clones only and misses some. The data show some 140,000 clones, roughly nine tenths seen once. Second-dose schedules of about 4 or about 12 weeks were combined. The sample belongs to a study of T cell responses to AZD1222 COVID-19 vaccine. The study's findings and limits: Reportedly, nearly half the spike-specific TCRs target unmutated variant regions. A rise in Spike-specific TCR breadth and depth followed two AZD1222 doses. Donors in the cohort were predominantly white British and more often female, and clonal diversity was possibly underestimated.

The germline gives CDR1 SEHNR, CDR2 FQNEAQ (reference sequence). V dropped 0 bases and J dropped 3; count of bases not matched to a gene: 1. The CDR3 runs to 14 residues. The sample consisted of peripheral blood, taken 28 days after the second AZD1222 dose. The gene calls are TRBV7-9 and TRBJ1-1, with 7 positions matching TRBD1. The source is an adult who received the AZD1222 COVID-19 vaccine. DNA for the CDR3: TGTGCCAGCAGCTTAGCAGGACAGGACACTGAAGCTTTCTTT. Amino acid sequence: CASSLAGQDTEAFF.